The sequence of this T cell receptor beta chain was determined in a study of blood T cells in healthy people across ages (dated by TCRdb to the mid-2010s). Looking at the study overall: In model experiments, template switching captured roughly one uniquely barcoded TCR beta cDNA molecule for every two T cells. Using the same blood draw, the study looked at two additional independent replicas of 1 million unique cDNA reads for two donors, one aged 18 to 30 and the other aged 80 or older. The donors were divided into four age groups: young (average about 15 years), middle-aged (approximately 39), aged (roughly 66) and long-lived (roughly 86). To avoid experimental bias, donors of different ages were randomly spread across the sequencing lanes. To track age-related changes in TCR beta repertoire diversity, the study relied on deep sequencing normalized with unique cDNA molecular identifiers. The investigation overall reported the following: Because donor CMV infection status was unknown, age-related changes in expanded clonotypes were potentially confounded. Compared with the aged group, the long-lived group had more naive CD4+ T cells, fewer expanded clones and increased TCR diversity, a pattern suggesting age selection. Total diversity estimates from one million sequenced T cells were considered lower bounds and underestimates. Because profiling used bulk unsorted PBMCs, naive and antigen-experienced compartments could not be compared conclusively. The percentage of naive T cells measured by flow cytometry correlated strongly with observed TCR beta diversity. Observed TCR beta diversity per million T cells fell roughly linearly with age, and a significant reduction was already apparent by age roughly 40.

This clonotype was found many times. The clone's antigen remains unknown. No clone much larger than this one lies a single base away; base qualities are absent. Library prep was done by 5' RACE. Sequencing was performed on an Illumina HiSeq 2500. A second PCR of roughly 7 to 11 cycles was performed with a sample-barcoded 5' primer and a J-beta primer mix. A unique molecular identifier was introduced onto each TCR beta cDNA molecule by a template-switch 5' adaptor carrying 12 random nucleotides. At least 2.5 million CDR3-containing paired-end reads were obtained from each sample. First-strand cDNA synthesis was performed from all RNA using the Mint cDNA synthesis kit, with priming by a TRBC-specific oligonucleotide. Following uracil-DNA glycosylase treatment, a first 18-cycle PCR with universal primers M1SS and BC2_uni_R was performed on all cDNA. The original pipeline was this. Normalization of each sample was performed by random selection of 1 million high-quality reads, each carrying a distinct molecular identifier. Reads sharing molecular identifiers were discarded rather than binned into consensus sequences. MiTCR, set to a Q25 quality threshold and the strictest error-elimination algorithm, was used for CDR3 identification, clonotype clustering and error correction. A nonparametric unseen species model with Euler transformation was used to estimate a lower bound on total TCR beta diversity. The raw public reads went through TCRdb reprocessing: fastp at Q25, MiXCR clone calling, in-frame beta chains kept. A single entry per CDR3 protein holds the most common genes and DNA from its merged rows. What appears here as the V and J calls and clone size reflects TCRdb's work, not the paper's. This sample comprises roughly 2 million distinct CDR3 sequences, around half of them detected only once. Around 2.1% of the sample goes to the ten largest clones.

The CDR3 has 15 amino acids, counting the end cysteine and phenylalanine. The sequence is cut down to CDR3 DNA, 45 bases in frame from base 1. Trimming accounts for 7 bases at V and 1 base at J, while the number of junction bases matched to no gene is 8. CDR1 and CDR2, per the germline V gene, are MNHEY and SVGEGT. Donors were 39 systemically healthy Caucasian individuals from Russia aged roughly 6 to 90 years. Each donor gave about 9.7 milliliters of peripheral blood, drawn into EDTA-treated Vacutainer tubes. PBMCs were isolated by Ficoll-Paque density-gradient centrifugation, with at least 6.5 million obtained per sample. Trizol reagent was used to extract total RNA from the PBMCs, yielding at least 5.5 micrograms per sample. Naive CD45RAhigh/CD27high T cell percentages were measured by flow cytometry on a PBMC aliquot from every donor.

The V and J genes are TRBV6-2 or TRBV6-3 and TRBJ2-7, with TRBD1 identical over 9 junction bases. This clonotype originated in a woman aged 40 to 50 in good health. Sequencing input: blood. The CDR3 reads as follows: CASNPPGQGSYEQYF. The DNA reads TGTGCCAGCAACCCCCCGGGACAGGGTTCCTACGAGCAGTACTTC.